The TCR beta chain under discussion was sequenced for a study of cytotoxic CD8 clonotypes in ibrutinib-treated CLL. Study background: Samples averaged roughly 280,000 productive templates and 90,000 to 95,000 productive rearrangements. Study-wide results and limits: In sustained-remission versus progressing patients, sampling times differed. Exceeding age-matched healthy donors, baseline clonality also tracked the counts of circulating CD8+ T cells. Under treatment, the uncommon public clonotypes either contracted or remained stable.

Assay used: immunoSEQ multiplex PCR; TCRdb lists only in-frame clones, some missing. The table has about 310,000 clones, 80% seen once. V dropped 0 bases and J dropped 4 bases, with 16 bases sitting between them. The CDR3 spans 17 residues. The germline CDR1 and CDR2 sequences are SGHVS and FQNEAQ. Notes on this clone: As yet, its antigen is unknown.

The chain links TRBV7-8 to TRBJ2-1; D call uncertain. The TCR sequence derives from a human donor with chronic lymphocytic leukemia. Here the sequenced sample was PBMCs, taken before ibrutinib treatment. The CDR3 DNA reads TGTGCCAGCAGCTTAGCATCGGGCGGTGCTGGATACAATGAGCAGTTCTTC. It translates to CASSLASGGAGYNEQFF.